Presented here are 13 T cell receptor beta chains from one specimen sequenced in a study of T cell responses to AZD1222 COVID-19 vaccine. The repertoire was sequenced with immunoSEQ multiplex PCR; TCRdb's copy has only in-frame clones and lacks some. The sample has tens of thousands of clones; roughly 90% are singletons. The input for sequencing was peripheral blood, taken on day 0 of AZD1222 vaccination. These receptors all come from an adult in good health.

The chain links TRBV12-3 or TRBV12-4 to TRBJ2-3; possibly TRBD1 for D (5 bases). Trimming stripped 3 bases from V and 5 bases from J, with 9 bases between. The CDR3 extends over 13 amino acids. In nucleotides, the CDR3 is TGTGCCAGCAGTTTGGACACAAGAGATACGCAGTATTTT. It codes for CASSLDTRDTQYF.

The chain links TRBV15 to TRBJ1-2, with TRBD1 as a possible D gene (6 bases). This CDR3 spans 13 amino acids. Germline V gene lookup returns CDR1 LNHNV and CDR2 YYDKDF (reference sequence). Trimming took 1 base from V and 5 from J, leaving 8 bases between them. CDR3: CATSRGGGYGYTF. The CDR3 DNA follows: TGTGCCACCAGCAGAGGAGGGGGGTATGGCTACACCTTC. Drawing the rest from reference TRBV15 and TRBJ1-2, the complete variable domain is DAMVIQNPRYQVTQFGKPVTLSCSQTLNHNVMYWYQQKSSQAPKLLFHYYDKDFNNEADTPDNFQSRRPNTSFCFLDIRSPGLGDTAMYLCATSRGGGYGYTFGSGTRLTVV.

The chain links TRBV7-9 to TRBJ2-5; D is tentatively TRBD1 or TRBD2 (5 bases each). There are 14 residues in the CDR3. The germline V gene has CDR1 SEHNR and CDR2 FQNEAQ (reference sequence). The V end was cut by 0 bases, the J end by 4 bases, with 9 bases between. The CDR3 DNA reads TGTGCCAGCAGCTTAGCTGCGAGGGGAGAGACCCAGTACTTC. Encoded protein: CASSLAARGETQYF.

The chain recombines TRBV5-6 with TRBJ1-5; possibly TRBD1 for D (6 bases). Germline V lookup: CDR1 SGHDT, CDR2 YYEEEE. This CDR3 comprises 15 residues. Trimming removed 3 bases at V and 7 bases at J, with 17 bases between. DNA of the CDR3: TGTGCCAGCAGCTCCAGGGGAGGGGTGATCCAGCCCCAGCATTTT. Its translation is CASSSRGGVIQPQHF. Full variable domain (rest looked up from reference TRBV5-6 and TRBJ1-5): DAGVTQSPTHLIKTRGQQVTLRCSPKSGHDTVSWYQQALGQGPQFIFQYYEEEERQRGNFPDRFSGHQFPNYSSELNVNALLLGDSALYLCASSSRGGVIQPQHFGDGTRLSIL.

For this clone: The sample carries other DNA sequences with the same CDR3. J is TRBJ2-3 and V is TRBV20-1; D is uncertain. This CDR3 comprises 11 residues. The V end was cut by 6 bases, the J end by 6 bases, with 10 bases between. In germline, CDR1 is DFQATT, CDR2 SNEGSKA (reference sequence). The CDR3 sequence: CSASLVDTQYF. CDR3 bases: TGCAGTGCCTCACTTGTCGATACGCAGTATTTT.

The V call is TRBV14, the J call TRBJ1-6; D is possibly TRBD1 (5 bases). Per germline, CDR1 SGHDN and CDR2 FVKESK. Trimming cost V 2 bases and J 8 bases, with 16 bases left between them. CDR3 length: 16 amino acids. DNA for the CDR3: TGTGCCAGCAGCCAATGGGGCAGGGCTAGAGATTCACCCCTCCACTTT. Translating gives CASSQWGRARDSPLHF.

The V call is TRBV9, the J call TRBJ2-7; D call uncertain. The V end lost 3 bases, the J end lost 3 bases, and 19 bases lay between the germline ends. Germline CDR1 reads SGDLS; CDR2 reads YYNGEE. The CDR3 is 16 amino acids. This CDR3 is CASSALGGATFYEQYF. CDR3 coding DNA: TGTGCCAGCAGCGCCCTCGGTGGAGCCACCTTCTACGAGCAGTACTTC.

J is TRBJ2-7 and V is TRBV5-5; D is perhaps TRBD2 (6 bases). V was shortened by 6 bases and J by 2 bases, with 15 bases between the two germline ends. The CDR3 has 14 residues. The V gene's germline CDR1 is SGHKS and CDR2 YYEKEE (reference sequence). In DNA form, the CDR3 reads TGTGCCAGCACCCTGGGGGGTCCCCCCTACGAGCAGTACTTC. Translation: CASTLGGPPYEQYF. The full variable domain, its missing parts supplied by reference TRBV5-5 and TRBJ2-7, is DAGVTQSPTHLIKTRGQQVTLRCSPISGHKSVSWYQQVLGQGPQFIFQYYEKEERGRGNFPDRFSARQFPNYSSELNVNALLLGDSALYLCASTLGGPPYEQYFGPGTRLTVT.

This chain's CDR3 is CATTGQPNTEAFF. The CDR3 DNA follows: TGTGCCACCACAGGGCAGCCGAACACTGAAGCTTTCTTT. V and J are TRBV6-5 and TRBJ1-1; TRBD1 might be the D (6 bases). The germline gives CDR1 MNHEY, CDR2 SVGAGI. CDR3 size: 13 residues. Deletions cut 10 bases from V and 1 base from J, with 13 bases between.

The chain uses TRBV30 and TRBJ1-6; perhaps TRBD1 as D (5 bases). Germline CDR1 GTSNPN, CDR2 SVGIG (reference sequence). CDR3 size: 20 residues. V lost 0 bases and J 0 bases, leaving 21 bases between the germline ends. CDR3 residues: CAWSVRTGTAKSSYNSPLHF. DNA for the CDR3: TGTGCCTGGAGTGTGCGAACCGGGACTGCTAAGAGCTCCTATAATTCACCCCTCCACTTT. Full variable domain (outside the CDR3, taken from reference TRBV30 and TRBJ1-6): SQTIHQWPATLVQPVGSPLSLECTVEGTSNPNLYWYRQAAGRGLQLLFYSVGIGQISSEVPQNLSASRPQDRQFILSSKKLLLSDSGFYLCAWSVRTGTAKSSYNSPLHFGNGTRLTVT.

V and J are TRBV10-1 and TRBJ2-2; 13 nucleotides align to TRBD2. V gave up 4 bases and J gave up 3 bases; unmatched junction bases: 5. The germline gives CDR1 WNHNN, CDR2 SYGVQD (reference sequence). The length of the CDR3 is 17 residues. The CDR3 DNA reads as TGCGCCAGCAGTGGAGGACTAGCGGGAGTCGACACCGGGGAGCTGTTTTTT. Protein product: CASSGGLAGVDTGELFF.

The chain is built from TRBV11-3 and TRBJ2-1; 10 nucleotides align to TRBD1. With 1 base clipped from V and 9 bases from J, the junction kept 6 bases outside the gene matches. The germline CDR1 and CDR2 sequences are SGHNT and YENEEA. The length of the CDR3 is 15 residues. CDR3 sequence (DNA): TGTGCCAGCAGCTTAGGTCTAGGGACAGGGGTTGAGCAGTTCTTC. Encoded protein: CASSLGLGTGVEQFF.

The CDR3 sequence is CASSLTWASGSRNEQYF. DNA for the CDR3: TGTGCCAGCAGCTTAACGTGGGCTAGCGGGAGTCGGAACGAGCAGTACTTC. The chain couples TRBV7-2 to TRBJ2-7; TRBD2 matches 10 bases. V lost 2 bases and J lost 5; bases outside the gene matches: 12. The CDR3 covers 17 residues. Per the germline V gene, CDR1 is SGHTA and CDR2 is FQGNSA.